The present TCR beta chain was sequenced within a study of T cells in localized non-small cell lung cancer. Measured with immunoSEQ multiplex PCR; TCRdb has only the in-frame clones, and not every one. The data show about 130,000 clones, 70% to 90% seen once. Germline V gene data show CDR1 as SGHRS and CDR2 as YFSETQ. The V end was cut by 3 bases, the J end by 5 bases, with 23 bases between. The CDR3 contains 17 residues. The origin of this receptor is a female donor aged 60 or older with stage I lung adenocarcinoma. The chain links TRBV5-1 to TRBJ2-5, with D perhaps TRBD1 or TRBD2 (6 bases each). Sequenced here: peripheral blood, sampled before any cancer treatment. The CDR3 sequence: CASSSLRLGGQGETQYF. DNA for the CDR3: TGCGCCAGCAGCTCCCTACGGTTGGGAGGTCAGGGGGAGACCCAGTACTTC.